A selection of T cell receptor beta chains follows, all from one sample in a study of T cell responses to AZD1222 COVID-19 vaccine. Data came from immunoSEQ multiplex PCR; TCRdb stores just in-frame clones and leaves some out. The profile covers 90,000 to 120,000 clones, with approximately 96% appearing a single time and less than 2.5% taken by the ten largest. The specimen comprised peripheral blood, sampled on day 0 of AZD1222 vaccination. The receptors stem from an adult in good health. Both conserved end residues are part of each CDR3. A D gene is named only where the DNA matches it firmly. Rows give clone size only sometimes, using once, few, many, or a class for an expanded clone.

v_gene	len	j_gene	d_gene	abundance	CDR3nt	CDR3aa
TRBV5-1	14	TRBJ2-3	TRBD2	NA	TGCGCCAGCAGCTTAGGGACTACCACAGATACGCAGTATTTT	CASSLGTTTDTQYF
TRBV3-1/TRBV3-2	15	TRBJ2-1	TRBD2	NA	TGTGCCAGCAGTTATACTAGCGGGGGGTACAATGAGCAGTTCTTC	CASSYTSGGYNEQFF
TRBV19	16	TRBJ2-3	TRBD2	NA	TGTGCCAGTATGGCCCCCCCGCGGGGGGGTCCAGATACGCAGTATTTT	CASMAPPRGGPDTQYF
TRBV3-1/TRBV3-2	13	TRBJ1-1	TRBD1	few	TGTGCCAGCAGTTTACAGGGGAGCACTGAAGCTTTCTTT	CASSLQGSTEAFF
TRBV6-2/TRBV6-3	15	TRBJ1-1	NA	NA	TGTGCCAGCAGTCCCGCAGGTGTGTTGAACACTGAAGCTTTCTTT	CASSPAGVLNTEAFF
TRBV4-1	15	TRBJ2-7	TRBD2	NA	TGCGCCAGCAGCCAAGAGGGGGGGGAATCCTACGAGCAGTACTTC	CASSQEGGESYEQYF
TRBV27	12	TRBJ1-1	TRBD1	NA	TGTGCCAGCCAGACAGGGGGCACTGAAGCTTTCTTT	CASQTGGTEAFF
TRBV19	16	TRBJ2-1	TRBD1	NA	TGTGCCAGTAGTATAGATCGAGGGACAGGTCATGCTGAACAGTTCTTC	CASSIDRGTGHAEQFF
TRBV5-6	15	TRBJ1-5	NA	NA	TGTGCCAGCAGCTGGGGGCCCTATAGCAATCAGCCCCAGCATTTT	CASSWGPYSNQPQHF
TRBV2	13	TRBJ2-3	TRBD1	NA	TGTGCCATCTTAGGGACAGACGCAGATACGCAGTATTTT	CAILGTDADTQYF
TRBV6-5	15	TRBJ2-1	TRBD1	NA	TGTGCCAGCAGACCCGACAGGGGAATTAACAATGAGCAGTTCTTC	CASRPDRGINNEQFF
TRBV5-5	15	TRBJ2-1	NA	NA	TGTGCCAGCGATGGTCCGGGGGATGGCTACAATGAGCAGTTCTTC	CASDGPGDGYNEQFF
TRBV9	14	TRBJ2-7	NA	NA	TGTGCCAGCAGCGCCACCCTGGGGGGCTACGAGCAGTACTTC	CASSATLGGYEQYF
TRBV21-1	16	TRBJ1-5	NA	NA	TGTGCCAGCAGCCGGGTCCCCGGACAGGGCGGTCAGCCCCAGCATTTT	CASSRVPGQGGQPQHF
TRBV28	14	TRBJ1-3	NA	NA	TGTGCCAGCAGTTCACCACGAGGAGGAAACACCATATATTTT	CASSSPRGGNTIYF
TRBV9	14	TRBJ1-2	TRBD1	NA	TGTGCCAGCAGCCCCCAAACGCAGGGGGGCGGCTACACCTTC	CASSPQTQGGGYTF
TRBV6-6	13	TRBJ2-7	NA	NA	TGTGCCAGCAGTCTGGACTGGAACTACGAGCAGTACTTC	CASSLDWNYEQYF
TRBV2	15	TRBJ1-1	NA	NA	TGTGCCAGCTACCCCACAGACGCGAGGAACACTGAAGCTTTCTTT	CASYPTDARNTEAFF
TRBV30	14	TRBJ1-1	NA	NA	TGTGCCTGGAGTGACGGGGTAGGCTACACTGAAGCTTTCTTT	CAWSDGVGYTEAFF
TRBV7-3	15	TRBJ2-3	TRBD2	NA	TGTGCCAGCACCGCCGGGGGGGCCCGCACAGATACGCAGTATTTT	CASTAGGARTDTQYF
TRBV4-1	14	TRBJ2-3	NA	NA	TGCGCCAGCAGCCGGAGGGACGACACAGATACGCAGTATTTT	CASSRRDDTDTQYF
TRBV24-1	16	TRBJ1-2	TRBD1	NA	TGTGCCACCAGTGATAGCAGACAGGGGGCAAGGTATGGCTACACCTTC	CATSDSRQGARYGYTF
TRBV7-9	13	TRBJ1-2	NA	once	TGTGCCAGCAGCACCGACAGCAACTATGGCTACACCTTC	CASSTDSNYGYTF
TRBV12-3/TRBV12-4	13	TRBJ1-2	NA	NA	TGTGCCAGCAGTTATCAGGTTGCTTGGGGCTACACCTTC	CASSYQVAWGYTF
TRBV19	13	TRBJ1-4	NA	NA	TGTGCCAGTAGTATGGACAGAAATGAAAAACTGTTTTTT	CASSMDRNEKLFF
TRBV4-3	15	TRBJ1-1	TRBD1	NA	TGCGCCAGCAGCCAAGGGACAGGGGCGAGCACTGAAGCTTTCTTT	CASSQGTGASTEAFF
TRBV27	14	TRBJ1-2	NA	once	TGTGCCAGCAGTTTATCCGGGGCGAGGGGTGGCTACACCTTC	CASSLSGARGGYTF
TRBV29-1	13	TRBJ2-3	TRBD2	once	TGCAGCGTTGTGGTAGCGGGGCCAGATACGCAGTATTTT	CSVVVAGPDTQYF
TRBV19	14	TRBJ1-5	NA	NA	TGTGCCAGTACCCCCCTGACAGGACAGCAGCCCCAGCATTTT	CASTPLTGQQPQHF
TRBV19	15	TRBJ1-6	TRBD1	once	TGTGCCAGTAGTCCGGGGACAGGCTCTATCCCACCCCTCCACTTT	CASSPGTGSIPPLHF
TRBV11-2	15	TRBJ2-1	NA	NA	TGTGCCAGCAGCCCTAATAGGGGGGGAGACAATGAGCAGTTCTTC	CASSPNRGGDNEQFF
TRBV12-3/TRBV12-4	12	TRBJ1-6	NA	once	TGTGCCAGCAGTTTGGAAGTATCACCCCTCCACTTT	CASSLEVSPLHF
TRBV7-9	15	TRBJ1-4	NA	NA	TGTGCCAGCAGCTTAGCGCAGGGTGGTAATGAAAAACTGTTTTTT	CASSLAQGGNEKLFF
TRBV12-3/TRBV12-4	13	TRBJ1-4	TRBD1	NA	TGTGCCAGCACCGGACAGGGGGTTGAAAAACTGTTTTTT	CASTGQGVEKLFF
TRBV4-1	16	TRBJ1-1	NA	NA	TGCGCCAGCAGCCAGGCCATAGTAATCCGATACACTGAAGCTTTCTTT	CASSQAIVIRYTEAFF
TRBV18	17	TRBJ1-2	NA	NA	TGTGCCAGCTCACCAGCTCAAATCGTCAACCAGGACTATGGCTACACCTTC	CASSPAQIVNQDYGYTF
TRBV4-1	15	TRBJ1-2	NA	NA	TGCGCCAGCAGCCAAAAGACAGGTACTAACTATGGCTACACCTTC	CASSQKTGTNYGYTF
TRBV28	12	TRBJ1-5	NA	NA	TGTGCCAGCAGGAAGGGGAATCAGCCCCAGCATTTT	CASRKGNQPQHF
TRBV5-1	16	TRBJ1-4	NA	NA	TGCGCCAGCAGCTTGGGCGTCAGTGCAACTAATGAAAAACTGTTTTTT	CASSLGVSATNEKLFF
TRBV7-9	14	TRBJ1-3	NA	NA	TGTGCCAGCAGCTCACCGGGACGGGGAAACACCATATATTTT	CASSSPGRGNTIYF
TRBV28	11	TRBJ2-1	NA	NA	TGTGCCAGCAGTTCCGGCCAGGGGCAGTTCTTC	CASSSGQGQFF
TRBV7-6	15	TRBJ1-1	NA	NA	TGTGCCAGCAGCTTACTTCAGGGACCGAACACTGAAGCTTTCTTT	CASSLLQGPNTEAFF
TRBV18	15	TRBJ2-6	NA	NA	TGTGCCAGCTCACCCCGTAACTCTGGGGCCAACGTCCTGACTTTC	CASSPRNSGANVLTF
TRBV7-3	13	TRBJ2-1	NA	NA	TGTGCCAGCAGCTCACAGGGTAACAATGAGCAGTTCTTC	CASSSQGNNEQFF
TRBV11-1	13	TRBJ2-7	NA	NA	TGTGCCAGCAGCTTAGCCAGACCCTACGAGCAGTACTTC	CASSLARPYEQYF
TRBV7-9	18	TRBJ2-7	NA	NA	TGTGCCAGCAGCCCCCCTTTTGGTCTTGGGGGGTCGACCTACGAGCAGTACTTC	CASSPPFGLGGSTYEQYF
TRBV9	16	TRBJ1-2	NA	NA	TGTGCCAGCAGCGCGAATACAGGGTCACAACCCTATGGCTACACCTTC	CASSANTGSQPYGYTF
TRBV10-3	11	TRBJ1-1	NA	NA	TGTGCCATCAGTGAGGGCCCTGAAGCTTTCTTT	CAISEGPEAFF
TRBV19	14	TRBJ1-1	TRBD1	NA	TGTGCCACTATCCGGACAGGGTTGTTCACTGAAGCTTTCTTT	CATIRTGLFTEAFF
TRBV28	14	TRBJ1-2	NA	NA	TGTGCCAGCAGTTTAACAGGCCCAGGCGGTGGCTACACCTTC	CASSLTGPGGGYTF
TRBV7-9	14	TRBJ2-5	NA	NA	TGTGCCAGCAGCTTCCTCTCTCGGGAGGAGACCCAGTACTTC	CASSFLSREETQYF
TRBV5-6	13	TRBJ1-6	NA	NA	TGTGCCAGCAGCTTGGTGACGGCGGCACCCCTCCACTTT	CASSLVTAAPLHF
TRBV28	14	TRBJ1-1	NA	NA	TGTGCCAGCCGGACCTCCGGGAGGAACACTGAAGCTTTCTTT	CASRTSGRNTEAFF
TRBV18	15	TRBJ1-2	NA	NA	TGTGCCAGCTCACCACAGGAACAATCTAACTATGGCTACACCTTC	CASSPQEQSNYGYTF
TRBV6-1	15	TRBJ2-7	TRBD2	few	TGTGCCAGCAGTGAAACGAGACTAGCGGTTTACGAGCAGTACTTC	CASSETRLAVYEQYF